Ten or more counts support the clone carrying this T cell receptor beta chain. Its specificity is unknown. This record comes from a study of T cells in Graves' hyperthyroidism and ophthalmopathy. Study-wide results and caveats: Model-based prediction identified ophthalmopathy a median about 7 months prior to its onset.

The CDR3 is made up of 14 amino acids. After removal of 3 bases from V and 6 bases from J, the junction contained 6 bases not matched to a gene. From germline, CDR1 is LGHDT and CDR2 YNNKEL (reference sequence). The TCR beta CDR3 regions underwent amplification using RNA transcripts as the source. HTBI primers were used for first-round RT-PCR of the TCR CDR3. MiXCR was run by TCRdb on the multiplex PCR reads, yielding one entry per CDR3 protein. This sample carries under 350,000 distinct CDR3 sequences, around 20% of them seen once, and the ten largest clones take 50%. The sequenced sample consisted of blood. The source of this sequence is a woman between 50 and 59 years old with Graves' hyperthyroidism. This chain connects TRBV3-1 to TRBJ2-7; 9 nucleotides agree with TRBD1. CDR3 region: CASSQKGTGSEQYF. DNA of the CDR3: TGTGCCAGCAGCCAGAAGGGGACAGGGAGCGAGCAGTACTTC.